These 30 T cell receptor beta chains came from one sample sequenced in a study of T cells in Graves' hyperthyroidism and ophthalmopathy (dated by TCRdb to about 2019). Libraries were made using multiplex PCR. TCRdb records Illumina HiSeq 2000 as the sequencer. Amplification of TCR beta CDR3 regions was carried out from RNA transcripts. The TCR CDR3 was subjected to a first round of RT-PCR using the HTBI primer set and the Qiagen OneStep RT-PCR kit. Starting from the raw public reads, TCRdb applied fastp trimming at Q25, assembled clones with MiXCR and retained in-frame beta chains. When rows share a CDR3 protein, they turn into one entry using the most common DNA and genes. In this sample the table shows a few hundred thousand distinct CDR3 sequences, 40% to 55% of which occur a single time. Around 7.7% of the sample goes to the ten largest clones. The sample comprised peripheral blood or thyroid tissue (not recorded which). Source of these receptors: a woman under 30 with Graves' hyperthyroidism.

This clonotype was seen more than once but under ten times. The V and J genes are TRBV29-1 and TRBJ2-2; D might be TRBD1 or TRBD2, each matching 8 bases. Germline-derived CDR1 and CDR2 are SQVTM and ANQGSEA. The CDR3 contains 16 residues. Trimming shortened V by 5 bases and J by 2 bases, and 18 bases separated the two germline ends. The CDR3: CSVRQGLAGNTGELFF. The CDR3 DNA reads TGCAGCGTTAGACAGGGGCTAGCGGGCAACACCGGGGAGCTGTTTTTT.

The CDR3 reads CAISDGSDYEQYF. In DNA form, the CDR3 reads TGTGCCATCAGTGATGGATCAGACTACGAGCAGTACTTC. The chain uses TRBV10-3 and TRBJ2-7; no definite D call. The CDR3 loop spans 13 amino acids. Looked up from germline, CDR1 is ENHRY and CDR2 is SYGVKD. Deletions cut 3 bases from V and 3 bases from J, with 9 bases between.

This clonotype came up many times. This chain links TRBV7-8 with TRBJ1-4; 10 bases match TRBD1. The CDR3 is 14 residues long. Germline values: CDR1 SGHVS, CDR2 FQNEAQ. The ends lost 5 bases at V and 10 bases at J; junction bases unmatched: 7. The DNA of the CDR3 is TGTGCCAGCAGCCAGACAGGGGGCGGGGGAAAACTGTTTTTT. Residues: CASSQTGGGGKLFF.

This clonotype occurred many times. The genes are TRBV29-1 and TRBJ2-5; D gene ambiguous. The germline gives CDR1 SQVTM, CDR2 ANQGSEA. The V gene lost 2 bases and the J gene lost 3 bases, with 10 bases spanning the gap. This CDR3 is built from 13 residues. This CDR3 reads CSVEFWAEETQYF. DNA for the CDR3: TGCAGCGTTGAATTCTGGGCCGAAGAGACCCAGTACTTC.

The V and J genes are TRBV15 and TRBJ1-3, with D unresolved. Trimming took off 4 bases at V and 4 bases at J, with 8 bases between the two ends. CDR3 length equals 13 residues. CDR1 is LNHNV and CDR2 is YYDKDF in the germline V gene (reference sequence). This CDR3 is CATSIFAGNTIYF. The DNA of the CDR3 is TGTGCCACCAGCATCTTCGCGGGAAACACCATATATTTT.

This clonotype was seen at least ten times. The chain joins TRBV6-5 to TRBJ1-5; D gene uncertain. The CDR3 sequence is 13 residues long. V shed 5 bases and J shed 4 bases, with 9 bases lying between them. CDR1 is MNHEY and CDR2 is SVGAGI in the germline V gene. CDR3 sequence: CASSLIVNQPQHF. CDR3 in DNA: TGTGCCAGCAGTCTGATCGTTAATCAGCCCCAGCATTTT.

The chain combines TRBV24-1 with TRBJ1-1; no clear D. In germline, CDR1 is KGHDR, CDR2 SFDVKD. There are 12 residues in the CDR3. V was shortened by 12 bases and J by 13 bases, with 23 bases between the two germline ends. The CDR3, as DNA: TGTGCCGCCGGTCCCCTCGGCGACGTCGTTTTCTTT. This encodes CAAGPLGDVVFF.

This clonotype appeared many times. This chain links TRBV7-9 with TRBJ2-7; 9 nucleotides align to TRBD2. CDR3 length: 16 residues. Germline loops: CDR1 SEHNR, CDR2 FQNEAQ (reference sequence). V trimming: 0 bases; J trimming: 0 bases; junction bases outside the gene matches: 3. The CDR3 protein is CASSLALGLASYEQYF. The CDR3 coding sequence is TGTGCCAGCAGCTTAGCATTGGGACTAGCCTCCTACGAGCAGTACTTC.

V gene TRBV4-1 combines with J gene TRBJ2-5; D is perhaps TRBD2 (6 bases). Trimming stripped 3 bases from V and 6 bases from J, with 29 bases between. Germline CDR1 and CDR2: MGHRA and YSYEKL. The CDR3 loop spans 19 amino acids. The CDR3 reads CASSHTGRTNAELKKTQYF. The CDR3 coding sequence is TGCGCCAGCAGCCACACCGGCAGGACTAACGCTGAACTAAAGAAGACCCAGTACTTC.

This clonotype was observed at least ten times. V and J are TRBV19 and TRBJ2-7, with D unresolved. The CDR3 is 12 amino acids. Trimming took off 6 bases at V and 0 bases at J, with 6 bases between the two ends. Germline V CDR1 and CDR2: LNHDA, SQIVND (reference sequence). The CDR3 protein is CASSRSSYEQYF. The CDR3 DNA reads as TGTGCCAGTAGCAGAAGCTCCTACGAGCAGTACTTC.

This clonotype was observed a handful of times. In DNA, the CDR3 is TGTGCCACTCGCGACCAGAGGACCGGGGAGCTGTTTTTT. Translation: CATRDQRTGELFF. The chain combines TRBV19 with TRBJ2-2; D is uncertain. From germline, CDR1 is LNHDA and CDR2 SQIVND (reference sequence). The CDR3 has 13 residues. V gave up 10 bases and J gave up 5 bases, with 14 bases separating them.

The chain couples TRBV7-7 to TRBJ2-5; no clear D. This CDR3 region has 11 residues. The V gene's germline CDR1 is SSHAT and CDR2 FNYEAQ (reference sequence). The CDR3 sequence: CARPSKETQYF. DNA of the CDR3: TGTGCTAGACCCTCCAAAGAGACCCAGTACTTC.

V and J are TRBV2 and TRBJ1-1; TRBD1 matches at 7 bases. This CDR3 is 15 amino acids long. Germline V gives CDR1 SNHLY, CDR2 FYNNEI. V shed 7 bases and J 10 bases; nucleotides not matched to a gene: 18. Here the CDR3 reads CASIVKGGGDGVAFF. Written as DNA, the CDR3 is TGTGCCAGCATTGTAAAAGGGGGCGGGGATGGAGTAGCTTTCTTT. The complete variable domain, with remaining parts taken from reference TRBV2 and TRBJ1-1, reads EPEVTQTPSHQVTQMGQEVILRCVPISNHLYFYWYRQILGQKVEFLVSFYNNEISEKSEIFDDQFSVERPDGSNFTLKIRSTKLEDSAMYFCASIVKGGGDGVAFFGQGTRLTVV.

The V call is TRBV9, the J call TRBJ2-1; 9 bases match TRBD2. Germline V gene lookup returns CDR1 SGDLS and CDR2 YYNGEE. V trimming: 4 bases; J trimming: 5 bases; junction bases outside the gene matches: 13. The CDR3 extends over 17 amino acids. CDR3 loop: CASSPRPGLAGNNEQFF. CDR3 DNA: TGTGCCAGCAGCCCTAGACCGGGACTAGCAGGGAACAATGAGCAGTTCTTC.

This chain uses TRBV2 with TRBJ1-6; no firm D call. CDR3 length: 14 amino acids. Germline assignment: CDR1 SNHLY and CDR2 FYNNEI. V was clipped by 6 bases and J by 10 bases, with 16 bases between them. Here the CDR3 DNA reads TGTGCCAGCAGGGGCGCGGGGTATGGCTCACCCCTCCACTTT. This encodes CASRGAGYGSPLHF.

There are many counts of this clonotype. The CDR3 nucleotides are TGTGCCACCAGTGATTTGCGAGCTAACTATGGCTACACCTTC. Encoded protein: CATSDLRANYGYTF. This chain uses TRBV24-1 with TRBJ1-2; D gene ambiguous. Between the trimmed V and J ends, which lost 0 bases and 0 bases, there was a span of 4 bases. CDR1 is KGHDR and CDR2 is SFDVKD in the germline V gene. The CDR3 covers 14 residues.

By sample fraction, this clonotype is medium-sized (0.01 to 0.1%). This sequence joins TRBV4-2 and TRBJ2-7, with 10 bases matching TRBD1. The germline V gene encodes CDR1 LGHNA and CDR2 YNFKEQ. The CDR3 runs to 15 residues. V shed 0 bases and J 5 bases; nucleotides not matched to a gene: 4. CDR3 region: CASSQDETGGNEQYF. For the CDR3, the DNA is TGTGCCAGCAGCCAAGATGAGACAGGGGGCAACGAGCAGTACTTC.

About this clonotype itself: The conserved phenylalanine or tryptophan normally closing the CDR3 is absent here, so this likely arose from a read error. The chain carries TRBV12-3 or TRBV12-4 and TRBJ1-6, with no clear D. This CDR3 has 13 residues. Deletions cut 6 bases from V and 4 bases from J, with 7 bases between. The CDR3 is CASRGLYNSPLHL. Here the CDR3 DNA reads TGTGCCAGCAGGGGCCTTTATAATTCACCCCTCCACCTT.

This clonotype was recorded many times. The rearrangement links TRBV5-5 to TRBJ1-1, with D perhaps matching TRBD1 (6 bases). CDR1 is SGHKS, CDR2 YYEKEE, per germline (reference sequence). Trimming left V 6 bases short and J 2 bases short, with 20 bases between. The CDR3 covers 16 residues. The CDR3 DNA sequence: TGTGCCAGCAAGGGACCGATGAGGACAGCAAACACTGAAGCTTTCTTT. Translating it yields CASKGPMRTANTEAFF.

Concerning this clonotype itself: A read error is possible here, since a much larger clone lies one base away. The CDR3 reads CSATVSQYRELTEAFF. CDR3 sequence (DNA): TGCAGTGCTACAGTGTCCCAGTACAGGGAACTCACTGAAGCTTTCTTT. The chain joins TRBV20-1 to TRBJ1-1; a weak D match, TRBD1 (6 bases). Germline CDR1 reads DFQATT; CDR2 reads SNEGSKA (reference sequence). V shed 4 bases and J shed 4 bases, with 22 bases lying between them. The CDR3 consists of 16 residues.

There are a few counts of this clonotype. This rearrangement joins TRBV7-9 to TRBJ2-7, with 15 nucleotides matching TRBD2. Trimming cost V 5 bases and J 4 bases; bases outside gene matches: 12. This CDR3 is 18 amino acids long. Germline CDR1 is SEHNR and CDR2 is FQNEAQ (reference sequence). The CDR3 DNA reads TGTGCCAGCAGCCAAGAAGGGACTAGCGGGAGGTGGGTATACGAGCAGTACTTC. This sequence encodes CASSQEGTSGRWVYEQYF.

This clonotype was found many times. The rearrangement links TRBV29-1 to TRBJ2-7, with D perhaps assigned TRBD1 or TRBD2 (6 bases each). The CDR3 is 14 amino acids. V lost 4 bases and J 2 bases, leaving 15 bases between the germline ends. The germline CDR1 and CDR2 sequences are SQVTM and ANQGSEA. The CDR3 loop is CSVGGAGRPYEQYF. The CDR3 DNA follows: TGCAGCGTTGGGGGGGCTGGCAGACCCTACGAGCAGTACTTC.

J is TRBJ2-7 and V is TRBV20-1; no firm D call. The CDR3 totals 14 residues. Germline V CDR1 and CDR2: DFQATT, SNEGSKA (reference sequence). Deletions cut 6 bases from V and 6 bases from J, with 21 bases between. CDR3 in amino acids: CSASSQGSSLEQYF. CDR3 nucleotide sequence: TGCAGTGCCAGCAGCCAAGGCAGTTCGCTCGAGCAGTACTTC.

This clonotype has a count of ten or more. The V call is TRBV20-1, the J call TRBJ1-3; TRBD1 is a possible D gene (5 bases). This CDR3 comprises 14 residues. The germline V gene encodes CDR1 DFQATT and CDR2 SNEGSKA (reference sequence). V lost 5 bases to trimming and J lost 0 bases, with 11 bases between them. The CDR3 region has the DNA TGCAGTGCTTCCCGGGGCCTCTCTGGAAACACCATATATTTT. The encoded protein is CSASRGLSGNTIYF.

In its sample, this clonotype was seen many times. The rearrangement uses TRBV20-1 and TRBJ2-7, with TRBD2 matching 15 bases. J lost 5 bases, V lost 4 bases, and 9 bases had no gene match. The CDR3 length is 16 residues. Germline V lookup: CDR1 DFQATT, CDR2 SNEGSKA (reference sequence). CDR3 loop: CSAIRTSGRADNEQYF. In nucleotides, the CDR3 is TGCAGTGCTATAAGGACTAGCGGGAGGGCCGATAACGAGCAGTACTTC.

This chain connects TRBV10-1 to TRBJ2-2; 7 nucleotides match TRBD2. Looked up from germline, CDR1 is WNHNN and CDR2 is SYGVQD (reference sequence). J gave up 9 bases and V 9 bases, and 10 bases lay outside the gene matches. The CDR3 spans 13 residues. The CDR3 is CASLGGGTRELFF. In DNA form, the CDR3 reads TGCGCCAGTTTGGGGGGGGGTACCAGGGAGCTGTTTTTT.

This clonotype was detected a few times. A much larger clone is a single base away; this may be a read error. V gene TRBV29-1 combines with J gene TRBJ2-5; D is possibly TRBD1 or TRBD2 (6 bases each). The germline CDR1 and CDR2 sequences are SQVTM and ANQGSEA. V shed 1 base and J shed 9 bases, with 21 bases lying between them. The CDR3 is 15 amino acids. The CDR3 is CSVEGERRKGEAQYF. CDR3 nucleotide sequence: TGCAGCGTTGAAGGGGAAAGGCGCAAGGGGGAGGCCCAGTACTTC.

The chain joins TRBV20-1 to TRBJ1-2; no reliable D call. Germline V gene lookup returns CDR1 DFQATT and CDR2 SNEGSKA (reference sequence). The CDR3 loop spans 12 amino acids. V was cut by 4 bases and J by 7 bases, with 13 bases left in between. Written as DNA, the CDR3 is TGCAGTGCTACCCCTGCGAGGGCTGGCTACACCTTC. Residues: CSATPARAGYTF.

This chain links TRBV5-4 with TRBJ2-5; D may be TRBD2 (6 bases). The CDR3 loop spans 13 amino acids. The V end was cut by 9 bases, the J end by 2 bases, with 14 bases between. Germline loops: CDR1 SGHNT, CDR2 YYREEE (reference sequence). As DNA, the CDR3 is TGTGCCACCACCGGGAGTGAGCAAGAGACCCAGTACTTC. This sequence encodes CATTGSEQETQYF. The full variable domain, completed using reference TRBV5-4 and TRBJ2-5, is ETGVTQSPTHLIKTRGQQVTLRCSSQSGHNTVSWYQQALGQGPQFIFQYYREEENGRGNFPPRFSGLQFPNYSSELNVNALELDDSALYLCATTGSEQETQYFGPGTRLLVL.

V and J are TRBV12-5 and TRBJ1-1; tentatively, D is TRBD1 (6 bases). Germline V gene sequence: CDR1 LGHNT, CDR2 FRNRAP. This CDR3 is built from 15 residues. Trimming left V 3 bases short and J 5 bases short, with 16 bases between. CDR3 sequence: CASGLAGRQGTEAFF. The CDR3 bases are TGTGCTAGTGGTTTAGCGGGGCGCCAGGGGACTGAAGCTTTCTTT.